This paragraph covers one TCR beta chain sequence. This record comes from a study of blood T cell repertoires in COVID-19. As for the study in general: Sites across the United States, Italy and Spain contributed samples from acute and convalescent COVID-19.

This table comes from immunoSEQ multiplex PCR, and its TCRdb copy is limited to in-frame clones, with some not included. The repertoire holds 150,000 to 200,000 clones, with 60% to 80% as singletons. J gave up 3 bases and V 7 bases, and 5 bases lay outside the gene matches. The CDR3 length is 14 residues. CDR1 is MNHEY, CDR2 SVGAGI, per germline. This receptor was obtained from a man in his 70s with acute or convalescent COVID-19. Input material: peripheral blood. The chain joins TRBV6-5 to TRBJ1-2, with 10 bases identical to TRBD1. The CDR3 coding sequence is TGTGCCAGCACCAGGACAGGGGGTCACTATGGCTACACCTTC. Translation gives CASTRTGGHYGYTF.